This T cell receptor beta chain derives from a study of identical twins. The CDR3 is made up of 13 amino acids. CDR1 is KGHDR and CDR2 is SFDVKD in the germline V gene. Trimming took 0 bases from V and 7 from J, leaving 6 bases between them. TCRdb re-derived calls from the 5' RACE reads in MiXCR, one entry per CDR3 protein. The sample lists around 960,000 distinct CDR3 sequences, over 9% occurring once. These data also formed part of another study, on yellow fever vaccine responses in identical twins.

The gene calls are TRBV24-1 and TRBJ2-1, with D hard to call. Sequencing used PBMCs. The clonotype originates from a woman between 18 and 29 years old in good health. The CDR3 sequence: CATSDLFPNEQFF. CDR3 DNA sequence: TGTGCCACCAGTGATTTGTTTCCTAATGAGCAGTTCTTC.